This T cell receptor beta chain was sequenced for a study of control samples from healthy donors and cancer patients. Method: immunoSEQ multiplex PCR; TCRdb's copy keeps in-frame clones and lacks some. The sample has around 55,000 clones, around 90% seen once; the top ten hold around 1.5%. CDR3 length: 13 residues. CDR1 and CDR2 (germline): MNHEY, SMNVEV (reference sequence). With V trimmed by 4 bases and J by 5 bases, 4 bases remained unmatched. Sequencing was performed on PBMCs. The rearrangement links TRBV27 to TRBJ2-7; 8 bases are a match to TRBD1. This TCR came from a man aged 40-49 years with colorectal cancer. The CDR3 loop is CASSWTGKDEQYF. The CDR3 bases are TGTGCCAGCAGTTGGACAGGGAAGGACGAGCAGTACTTC.